This T cell receptor beta chain was identified during a study of read filtering for tumor transcriptome and immune sequencing. Turning to the study itself: Among patients, some 17 were male and approximately 15 female, aged roughly 45 to 80 (mean about 71). Whole-transcriptome libraries were prepared after DNase treatment. Whole-study findings and limits: This fraction held mixed bone marrow immune cells after CD138-negative sorting.

This clonotype was counted many times. Antigen unknown. The CDR3 sequence is 15 residues long. V lost 4 bases and J lost 3; bases outside the gene matches: 8. CDR1 is SGHRS and CDR2 is YFSETQ in the germline V gene. This library used roughly 400 ng RNA and molecular barcoded adaptors spanning alpha/delta and beta/gamma chains. TCRdb independently ran MiXCR on the reads; one entry per CDR3 protein. Of tens of thousands of distinct CDR3 sequences in the sample, 20% to 25% were seen once. This chain connects TRBV5-1 to TRBJ2-3, with 7 nucleotides matching TRBD1. Sequenced material: a population of CD138-negative cells sorted from bone marrow. The sequence came from a donor at least 40 years old with multiple myeloma. The CDR3 bases are TGCGCCAGCAGCCAAGTGGGACAGTTAACAGATACGCAGTATTTT. It is translated as CASSQVGQLTDTQYF.